This T cell receptor beta chain was identified in a study of cytomegalovirus exposure and HLA in healthy donors. Study-level findings and limits: TCR beta V- and J-gene trimming was later associated with a missense DCLRE1C variant. Beyond CMV serostatus, there was no information to go on about immune exposure. For presence/absence analyses, sequencing depth was assumed to be roughly uniform across donors.

Concerning this clone: Its target is not known.

Germline assignment: CDR1 MDHEN and CDR2 SYDVKM. CDR3 length: 16 residues. Trimming took off 4 bases at V and 0 bases at J, with 13 bases between the two ends. Vbeta (60) and Jbeta (13) primers were used in the PCR. Measured with immunoSEQ multiplex PCR; TCRdb has only the in-frame clones, and not every one. The top ten hold around 4.9% of the sample, which has 95,000 to 100,000 clones, roughly a tenth seen once. The TCR originated in a man aged 45-60 years in good health and CMV-seropositive. V gene TRBV28 combines with J gene TRBJ1-3, with D possibly matching TRBD1 (5 bases). The material sequenced was PBMCs. CDR3 amino acids: CASSSHRFLSGNTIYF. DNA of the CDR3: TGTGCCAGCAGTTCCCACAGGTTCCTCTCTGGAAACACCATATATTTT. The full variable domain, with the rest looked up from reference TRBV28 and TRBJ1-3, is DVKVTQSSRYLVKRTGEKVFLECVQDMDHENMFWYRQDPGLGLRLIYFSYDVKMKEKGDIPEGYSVSREKKERFSLILESASTNQTSMYLCASSSHRFLSGNTIYFGEGSWLTVV.